These 10 T cell receptor beta chains were all obtained from the same sample, sequenced in a study of blood T cell repertoires in COVID-19. Using immunoSEQ multiplex PCR, the repertoire was profiled, and TCRdb retains in-frame clones only, with some absent. The sample carries 200,000 to 250,000 clones, around 84% recorded once. The specimen was peripheral blood. These receptors all come from a man aged 45-65 years with COVID-19, enrolled during active disease.

V and J are TRBV2 and TRBJ2-3, with 10 bases that match TRBD2. V lost 2 bases, J lost 0 bases, and 2 bases stayed unmatched. The CDR3 spans 16 residues. Germline loops: CDR1 SNHLY, CDR2 FYNNEI. CDR3 amino acids: CASSELAGASTDTQYF. DNA for the CDR3: TGTGCCAGCAGTGAACTAGCGGGGGCCAGCACAGATACGCAGTATTTT.

The chain is built from TRBV6-5 and TRBJ2-5, with a weak D call TRBD2 (5 bases). Trimming pared 0 bases from V and 4 bases from J, leaving 15 bases between. The CDR3 sequence is 16 residues long. Germline V lookup: CDR1 MNHEY, CDR2 SVGAGI. Here the CDR3 reads CASSYSTVEGRETQYF. CDR3 nucleotides: TGTGCCAGCAGTTACTCGACTGTTGAGGGCAGAGAGACCCAGTACTTC.

On this clone: One end of the junction does not line up with germline, which may come from a read error. The genes are TRBV7-3 and TRBJ1-1, with 7 bases matching TRBD1. CDR1 is SGHTA, CDR2 FQGTGA, per germline. This CDR3 comprises 16 residues. The DNA for the CDR3 is TGTGCCGGCAGCTTAAGGGGACAGACCATGAACACTGAAGCTTTCTTT. Protein product: CAGSLRGQTMNTEAFF.

This clone was counted once. The chain employs TRBV2 and TRBJ1-4, with 8 positions matching TRBD1. CDR3 size: 14 residues. Germline V gene sequence: CDR1 SNHLY, CDR2 FYNNEI. V lost 5 bases, J lost 6 bases, and 5 bases stayed unmatched. The CDR3 nucleotides read TGTGCCAGCAGTACCGGGACAGGAGATGAAAAACTGTTTTTT. Its protein is CASSTGTGDEKLFF.

The chain uses TRBV6-5 and TRBJ1-2; 9 bases fit TRBD1. V shed 1 base and J 8 bases; nucleotides not matched to a gene: 5. The CDR3 extends over 14 amino acids. Per the germline V gene, CDR1 is MNHEY and CDR2 is SVGAGI. The CDR3 is CASSYLTGGLGYTF. CDR3 DNA sequence: TGTGCCAGCAGTTACTTAACAGGGGGCTTAGGCTACACCTTC.

This clone has just a few counts. V gene TRBV5-1 combines with J gene TRBJ2-7, with TRBD1 as a possible D gene (6 bases). With 4 bases removed from V and 0 bases from J, the gap between germline ends came to 11 bases. CDR3 length equals 14 residues. Germline V gene data show CDR1 as SGHRS and CDR2 as YFSETQ. The CDR3 here is CASSPRQDSYEQYF. As DNA, the CDR3 is TGCGCCAGCAGCCCGAGACAGGACTCCTACGAGCAGTACTTC.

This clone appeared once. J is TRBJ2-3 and V is TRBV6-5; perhaps TRBD2 as D (6 bases). V shed 9 bases and J shed 7 bases, with 14 bases lying between them. CDR3 size: 12 residues. The germline V gene encodes CDR1 MNHEY and CDR2 SVGAGI. The CDR3 spells CASLPGEHTQYF. The CDR3 region has the DNA TGTGCCAGTCTTCCGGGGGAGCATACGCAGTATTTT.

This clone was observed a few times. The V gene is TRBV10-2, the J gene TRBJ1-5, with a possible D match to TRBD1 (5 bases). The CDR3 consists of 15 residues. Germline-derived CDR1 and CDR2 are WSHSY and SAAADI. Trimming pared 4 bases from V and 2 bases from J, leaving 12 bases between. This CDR3 reads CASSGGRDRNQPQHF. The CDR3 DNA reads as TGCGCCAGCAGTGGAGGGAGGGACCGCAATCAGCCCCAGCATTTT.

V gene TRBV9 combines with J gene TRBJ1-4; D call uncertain. The CDR3 length is 15 residues. CDR1 and CDR2 (germline): SGDLS, YYNGEE. The V and J ends lost 2 bases and 4 bases respectively, with 12 bases between them. Here the CDR3 reads CASSVEGSRNEKLFF. For the CDR3, the DNA is TGTGCCAGCAGCGTTGAGGGCAGCCGTAATGAAAAACTGTTTTTT.

This chain uses TRBV9 with TRBJ2-1; possible D gene TRBD1, 6 bases. Trimming took off 4 bases at V and 8 bases at J, with 16 bases between the two ends. The CDR3 consists of 14 residues. From germline, CDR1 is SGDLS and CDR2 YYNGEE. This CDR3 reads CASSPRDTIHEQFF. The CDR3 nucleotides are TGTGCCAGCAGCCCCCGGGACACTATCCATGAGCAGTTCTTC.